Included here is one T cell receptor (beta chain) sequence, with context. Antigen specificity is unknown. Unique molecular identifiers were built into the TCR beta cDNA libraries. There were roughly 0.85 to 11 million T cells, and about half a million cDNA molecules came from them. One entry per CDR3 protein, called by TCRdb with MiXCR from the PCR reads. The sample comprises around 710,000 distinct CDR3 sequences, around 42% of which are singletons, and 4.9% rests with the top ten. This entry comes from a study of post-analysis software for immune sequencing data. Study outcomes and limitations: There were five or six TRBV segments more frequent in patients than controls, and TRBV5-6, TRBV5-1 and TRBV20-1 were among them. F-measure co-clustering was strong for batch-matched samples. Those with multiple sclerosis, the patient group, showed significantly lower normalized Chao1 diversity than controls.

Trimming took 7 bases from V and 5 from J; bases not matched to a gene: 5. Germline CDR1 SQVTM, CDR2 ANQGSEA. The CDR3 totals 12 residues. Sample: blood. The V gene is TRBV29-1, the J gene TRBJ2-7; 10 positions agree with TRBD1. The TCR sequence derives from a girl aged 5 to 17 with multiple sclerosis. The CDR3 loop reads CSGGTGDDEQYF. CDR3 bases: TGCAGCGGCGGGACAGGGGACGACGAGCAGTACTTC.